These T cell receptor beta chains were read from a single sample in a study of blood T cells in healthy people across ages. TCRdb processed the 5' RACE reads anew with MiXCR; each CDR3 protein has one entry. The sample lists hundreds of thousands of distinct CDR3 sequences, around 42% occurring once. The sample was blood. The source is a man in his 60s in good health. CDR3s include the opening cysteine and the closing phenylalanine or tryptophan. The order of the fields is V gene, J gene, clone size, D gene, CDR3 protein, CDR3 DNA. The D gene is left open where the match is weak. The size field is filled for only some rows; it gives once, few, many or a size class.

TRBV12-3/TRBV12-4	TRBJ2-1	few	TRBD2	CASSPVVAGGLYNEQFF	TGTGCCAGCAGCCCCGTGGTAGCGGGGGGGCTATACAATGAGCAGTTCTTC
TRBV10-3	TRBJ2-1	NA	TRBD1	CAIRGTGGTGANEQFF	TGTGCCATCAGGGGTACCGGTGGGACAGGGGCTAACGAGCAGTTCTTC
TRBV2	TRBJ1-1	few	NA	CASSGGRGNTEAFF	TGTGCCAGCAGTGGGGGCAGGGGGAACACTGAAGCTTTCTTT
TRBV12-3/TRBV12-4	TRBJ2-6	NA	NA	CASSRAEIANVLTF	TGTGCCAGCAGTAGGGCTGAGATCGCCAACGTCCTGACTTTC
TRBV29-1	TRBJ2-5	NA	NA	CSVEDLGLARNEQYF	TGCAGCGTTGAAGATCTGGGGCTAGCCCGCAATGAGCAGTACTTC
TRBV4-3	TRBJ1-4	NA	NA	CVSSQDRAGSNEKLFF	TGCGTCAGCAGCCAAGATCGGGCAGGGAGTAATGAAAAACTGTTTTTT
TRBV7-8	TRBJ2-7	few	NA	CASSLSGRPGAYEQYF	TGTGCCAGCAGCTTAAGCGGCAGGCCAGGAGCCTACGAGCAGTACTTC
TRBV2	TRBJ2-1	NA	NA	CASMWEFSNEQFF	TGTGCCAGCATGTGGGAGTTTTCCAATGAGCAGTTCTTC
TRBV11-2	TRBJ2-7	NA	NA	CASSLVGGSGEQYF	TGTGCCAGCAGCTTAGTGGGGGGTTCGGGGGAGCAGTACTTC
TRBV14	TRBJ2-5	few	NA	CASSQWARETQYF	TGTGCCAGCAGCCAGTGGGCCAGAGAGACCCAGTACTTC
TRBV6-2/TRBV6-3	TRBJ1-5	NA	NA	CASSYQGIEYQPQHF	TGTGCCAGCAGTTACCAGGGGATAGAGTATCAGCCCCAGCATTTT
TRBV20-1	TRBJ2-5	NA	NA	CSAPSGALQETQYF	TGCAGTGCACCCAGTGGGGCCCTACAAGAGACCCAGTACTTC
TRBV6-5	TRBJ1-2	NA	NA	CASSGNNYGYTF	TGTGCCAGCAGCGGGAATAACTATGGCTACACCTTC
TRBV5-4	TRBJ2-1	NA	NA	CASSLYGTNNEQFF	TGTGCCAGCAGCTTGTACGGTACAAACAATGAGCAGTTCTTC
TRBV20-1	TRBJ2-3	NA	NA	CSAPSGLFEDTQYF	TGCAGTGCCCCCTCCGGGCTATTCGAAGATACGCAGTATTTT
TRBV15	TRBJ2-3	NA	TRBD2	CATSRGGGDTQYF	TGTGCCACCAGCAGGGGGGGGGGAGATACGCAGTATTTT
TRBV6-1	TRBJ1-2	NA	NA	CASSERVYGYTF	TGTGCCAGCAGTGAAAGGGTTTATGGCTACACCTTC
TRBV20-1	TRBJ2-5	few	TRBD1	CSARDVTGAVETQYF	TGCAGTGCTAGAGATGTCACAGGGGCGGTGGAGACCCAGTACTTC
TRBV12-3/TRBV12-4	TRBJ1-2	NA	NA	CASSRGHDTNYGYTF	TGTGCCAGCAGTCGGGGACACGACACTAACTATGGCTACACCTTC
TRBV6-2/TRBV6-3	TRBJ2-1	NA	NA	CASSYLIGGALHEQFF	TGTGCCAGCAGTTACCTGATTGGGGGGGCCTTGCATGAGCAGTTCTTC
TRBV7-2	TRBJ1-2	NA	NA	CASSSTGHVSRGYTF	TGTGCCAGCAGCTCGACGGGACACGTATCTAGGGGCTACACCTTC
TRBV24-1	TRBJ2-3	few	NA	CATSEGGLGSTDTQYF	TGTGCCACCAGTGAGGGGGGGCTGGGAAGCACAGATACGCAGTATTTT
TRBV20-1	TRBJ2-1	few	TRBD2	CSALRLAGGLDNEQFF	TGCAGTGCCCTCCGACTAGCGGGGGGACTTGACAATGAGCAGTTCTTC
TRBV5-1	TRBJ2-7	NA	TRBD1	CASSNEGTGNEQYF	TGCGCCAGCAGCAATGAGGGGACAGGGAACGAGCAGTACTTC
TRBV5-6	TRBJ1-2	NA	NA	CASSLGGFGTF	TGTGCCAGCAGCTTAGGAGGGTTCGGCACCTTC
TRBV24-1	TRBJ1-2	few	NA	CATSDFEGDGYTF	TGTGCCACCAGTGATTTTGAGGGGGATGGCTACACCTTC
TRBV29-1	TRBJ2-3	few	NA	CSVTTGTTSTDTQYF	TGCAGCGTAACAACCGGGACAACAAGCACAGATACGCAGTATTTT
TRBV20-1	TRBJ1-2	NA	NA	CSAEPSGGRGYTF	TGCAGTGCTGAACCTTCCGGGGGGCGAGGCTACACCTTC
TRBV20-1	TRBJ2-1	NA	TRBD2	CSAGTSGRGNEQFF	TGCAGTGCCGGGACTAGCGGGAGGGGCAATGAGCAGTTCTTC
TRBV6-2/TRBV6-3	TRBJ2-1	few	TRBD2	CASSYLAGYDEQFF	TGTGCCAGCAGTTATTTAGCGGGATATGATGAGCAGTTCTTC
TRBV29-1	TRBJ2-1	NA	NA	CSVERAYLNEQFF	TGCAGCGTTGAGCGAGCATATTTAAATGAGCAGTTCTTC
TRBV12-5	TRBJ1-6	NA	NA	CASGFIENNSPLHF	TGTGCTAGTGGTTTTATAGAGAATAATTCACCCCTCCACTTT
TRBV29-1	TRBJ1-5	NA	NA	CSGVETTGLQRGNQPQHF	TGCAGCGGGGTGGAAACAACGGGTTTACAAAGGGGGAATCAGCCCCAGCATTTT
TRBV14	TRBJ1-5	NA	TRBD1	CARSQKNLQGRYFGNQPQHF	TGTGCCAGGAGCCAGAAAAACTTACAGGGGAGGTATTTTGGCAATCAGCCCCAGCATTTT
TRBV3-1	TRBJ2-4	NA	NA	CASSQGPQLAKNIQYF	TGTGCCAGCAGCCAAGGGCCTCAGCTCGCCAAAAACATTCAGTACTTC
TRBV12-3/TRBV12-4	TRBJ2-3	NA	TRBD1	CASSLRDRPTDTQYF	TGTGCCAGCAGTTTAAGGGACAGACCCACAGATACGCAGTATTTT
TRBV25-1	TRBJ2-5	NA	NA	CASSEWLEGGETQYF	TGTGCCAGCAGTGAATGGTTGGAGGGTGGGGAGACCCAGTACTTC
TRBV7-2	TRBJ2-7	many	NA	CASSRTVSSYEQYF	TGTGCCAGCAGCCGGACCGTAAGCTCCTACGAGCAGTACTTC